The present T cell receptor (beta chain) was sequenced within a study of blood T cell repertoires in COVID-19. Overall study: Collection of acute and convalescent COVID-19 samples took place in the United States, Italy and Spain. From T cells, B-cell-depleted T cells, or PBMCs came the material, which was cDNA or gDNA.

V was shortened by 2 bases and J by 8 bases, with 9 bases between the two germline ends. CDR1 and CDR2 from the germline V gene are SGHAT and FQDESV (reference sequence). This CDR3 is built from 12 residues. In the original workflow: Amplification with reference gene primers provided the estimates of nucleated cell counts. This table comes from immunoSEQ multiplex PCR, and its TCRdb copy is limited to in-frame clones, with some not included. The D gene and trimming were derived from the DNA, and the V and J assignments and clone size from that table. Among approximately 66,000 clones listed, roughly 86% were seen once.

The sequence was collected from a man aged 45-65 years with active COVID-19. The chain employs TRBV11-1 and TRBJ1-2; TRBD1 might be the D (5 bases). The source material was peripheral blood. Here the CDR3 reads CASSLSGQGYTF. The DNA for the CDR3 is TGTGCCAGCAGCTTATCAGGGCAGGGCTACACCTTC.